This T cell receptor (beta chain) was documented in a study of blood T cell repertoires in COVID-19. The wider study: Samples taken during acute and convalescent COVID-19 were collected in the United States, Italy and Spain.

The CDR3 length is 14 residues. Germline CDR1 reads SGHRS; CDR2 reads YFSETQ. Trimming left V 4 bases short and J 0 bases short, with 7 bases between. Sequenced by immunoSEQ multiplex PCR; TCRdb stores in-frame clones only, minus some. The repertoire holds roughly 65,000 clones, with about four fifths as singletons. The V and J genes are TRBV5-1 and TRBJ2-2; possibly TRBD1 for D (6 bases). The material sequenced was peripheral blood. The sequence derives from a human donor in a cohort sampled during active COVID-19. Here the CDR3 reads CASSGQPNTGELFF. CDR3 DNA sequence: TGCGCCAGCAGCGGACAGCCGAACACCGGGGAGCTGTTTTTT. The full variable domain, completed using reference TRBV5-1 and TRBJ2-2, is KAGVTQTPRYLIKTRGQQVTLSCSPISGHRSVSWYQQTPGQGLQFLFEYFSETQRNKGNFPGRFSGRQFSNSRSEMNVSTLELGDSALYLCASSGQPNTGELFFGEGSRLTVL.